This T cell receptor beta chain appears in the sequencing data of a study of cytomegalovirus exposure and HLA in healthy donors (dated by TCRdb to about 2017). General notes on the study: An earlier analysis of roughly 630 of the donors reported 250 to 350 Gb of sequence data and 120 million or so unique TCR beta sequences from some 180 million T cells. HLA typing included class I and class II loci at four-digit resolution. In addition to the first cohort of 666 subjects, a separate validation cohort of 130 or so different subjects was used. A later analysis re-examined previously published TCR beta repertoires from 600 to 700 donors and added high-resolution HLA genotyping to investigate patterns of TCR occurrence. On average, roughly 240,000 unique TCR beta nucleotide sequences were sequenced per donor among a few hundred genotyped donors of the cohort, with roughly 18% of those sequences being non-productive. Donor age, sex, ethnicity and CMV serostatus were compiled together with the repertoire data. Rather than using new phenotypic data, the later analysis identified candidate immune exposures from TCR beta sequences and from how often those sequences occurred across donors. A later genetic analysis took genome-wide SNP genotypes for about three fifths of the roughly 700 donors and used that subset as a discovery cohort. To predict cytomegalovirus infection status, the study brought together high-throughput TCR immunosequencing, statistical association of individual TCRs with disease status, and machine learning. An earlier analysis of 587 of the donors used high-throughput TCR beta sequencing to judge whether each TCR beta V gene segment behaved as functional or pseudogenic. The study aimed to test whether cataloging public T cell receptors could reveal signatures of past pathogen exposure. Roughly 5 DR-DQ haplotypes were handled as single units for association and clustering because linkage in the cohort was strong. Of the roughly 400 genotyped donors, about 84% fell in the genetic ancestry cluster associated with self-reported Caucasian donors. The study profiled the T cell repertoires of more than 500 subjects by immunosequencing and related them to cytomegalovirus serostatus. An early release covering over 500 HLA-typed donors comprised about 320 gigabases of sequencing data and around 86 million unique TCR sequences. The number of donors typed differed by locus, with about 629-630 for A, B, C, DRB1 and DQB1, 522 for DQA1, 600 to 610 for DPA1, and 472 for DPB1. Every repertoire in the discovery cohort had been generated on one and the same sequencing platform.

The receptor library was made with the immunoSEQ multiplex PCR assay. For the multiplex PCR, a mixture combining 60 forward primers for TCR Vbeta segments and 13 reverse primers for TCR Jbeta segments was used. The CDR3 region of rearranged TCR beta genes was amplified from genomic DNA with a multiplex PCR assay. On the Illumina HiSeq System, the amplified TCR beta libraries were sequenced as 87-base-pair reads. The source study handled its data this way. In a later analysis, approximately 74 million unique TCR beta chains were counted across the 650 to 750 repertoires, and about 9.9 million of these chains were shared by at least two donors. To remove PCR and sequencing errors, raw reads were error-corrected and collapsed into unique sequences using a nearest-neighbor algorithm that merged closely related sequences. CDR3 sequences were aligned to IMGT reference sequences to assign V, D and J gene segments. Each retained sequence needed at least a six-nucleotide match to both a V gene segment and a J gene segment. A rearrangement counted as productive if the CDR3 had no stop codons and remained in frame with V and J, and every other rearrangement counted as non-productive. Following IMGT convention, CDR3 was defined as the stretch from the second conserved V-encoded cysteine to the conserved J-encoded phenylalanine. In an earlier analysis of more than 550 of the donors, sequences lacking an unambiguous match to a single V gene segment were excluded. In an earlier analysis of approximately 610 of the donors, V segments were called functional above 56.7% productive rearrangements and were called segregating when the between-donor standard deviation exceeded 5%. To diagnose cytomegalovirus status from the catalog of TCR beta chain sequences, a statistical classification framework was built. In a later analysis, V and J genes were assigned by comparing TCR nucleotide sequences against IMGT/GENE-DB human TR gene sequences. A later analysis assigned CDR3 sequences and most-parsimonious VDJ recombination scenarios with the TCRdist pipeline. In a later analysis, each TCR beta chain was defined by its CDR3 amino acid sequence together with its V-gene family, and reads without a unique V-gene family were excluded. In a later analysis, fewer than 650 highly shared, low-generation-probability nucleotide sequences were removed to address suspected cross-contamination and a sequencing artifact. In a later analysis, a clonal expansion index was calculated for each public chain from normalized within-repertoire ranks of inferred template counts. Generation probabilities in a later analysis came from a VDJ recombination model fitted to out-of-frame rearrangements, and those results were checked against IGoR. In a later analysis, TCR-TCR, TCR-HLA and TCR-CMV co-occurrence was scored with hypergeometric tests, and a repertoire-size bias correction was applied to TCR pairs. In a later analysis, false discovery rates were estimated by permuting HLA or CMV assignments 20 times. A later analysis grouped co-occurring TCRs with DBSCAN, adding TCRdist sequence similarity when clustering within HLA-allele-positive subsets. Repertoires with fewer than 30,000 or more than 120,000 public chains, plus five repertoires with anomalous nucleotide sharing, were excluded from co-occurrence clustering. TCRdb took this table from immuneACCESS and kept in-frame rearrangements with V and J called. Such tables lack part of the clones; where checked against another copy, unresolved V genes explain under half of the gap, and the rest is unexplained. V, J and clone size are taken as reported in that table, and D and trimming were inferred from the DNA itself. The sample table lists 150,000 or so clones, almost 80% of them with a count of one. The top ten hold 0.98% of the sample.

Inclusive of the bounding cysteine and phenylalanine, the CDR3 is 16 residues long. Just the 48-base CDR3 DNA is kept, in frame starting at base 1. CDR1 is given as SNHLY and CDR2 as FYNNEI, both from the germline V gene. V is cut back by 10 bases and J by 4 bases, with 12 bases in the junction unmatched. Turning to this clone: Its antigen is unknown. No base quality information exists; no much larger clone differs at one position.

Overall results and qualifications from the work: Because the 87-base-pair reads could not distinguish some IMGT-functional V segments, including TRBV6-2 and TRBV6-3, those segments were excluded. In this cohort, only TCR beta chains were sequenced, and detectable features were limited by the absence of alpha or paired-chain data. Specific HLA alleles were associated with over 15,000 TCR beta sequences at a false discovery rate of 0.05 in a later analysis. Because some donors lacked HLA typing at each locus, the association tests relied only on the typed subset. Correlated functional status among segregating V segments might reflect linkage disequilibrium, but an unknown experimental factor could not be ruled out. The classifier was reported to diagnose cytomegalovirus status with high specificity and sensitivity in both the original cohort and the validation cohort. In an earlier analysis of around 600 of the donors, most TCR beta V segments were observed in productive rearrangements about 87% or about 30% of the time, broadly matching IMGT annotations. The study gave a list of under 200 TCR beta chains associated with cytomegalovirus. When HLA alleles, especially DR and DQ, strongly co-occurred, TCR associations were difficult to assign to individual alleles. A further reported finding was that TCR beta sequences accurately predicted the HLA-A and HLA-B alleles for most subjects in the first cohort. In a later genetic analysis, fewer N-insertions in productive TCRs were reported among donors in an Asian-associated ancestry cluster than the roughly 700-donor mean. In a later analysis, the rate of TCR association differed among HLA loci, with DRB1 alleles having the most associated TCRs and HLA-C alleles having the fewest. In vitro tests confirmed that a few of the cytomegalovirus-associated TCR beta chains recognize cytomegalovirus antigens. The earlier analysis of about 600 of the donors excluded over 15 rarely observed V segments, including chromosome 9 orphons, because counts were too low. It was suggested by the authors that the approach could potentially be generalized to other disease states and immunological phenotypes. A group of highly shared sequence variants was considered likely to be a technical artifact of the sequencing pipeline. The only immune exposure information available for the cohort was CMV serostatus. While some public TCRs were present in many individuals, most TCR sequences turned up only very rarely across donors. Roughly uniform sequencing depth across donors was assumed in presence/absence analyses, although this assumption may not hold. In a later genetic analysis, a missense DCLRE1C variant was associated with V-gene and J-gene trimming of TCR beta chains, and the association was replicated in an independent cohort. A later analysis found that most CMV-associated TCR beta chains appeared HLA-restricted, with HLA associations seemingly driven largely by CMV exposure. Several of the top co-occurrence clusters appeared to be linked to parvovirus B19, influenza, CMV and Epstein-Barr virus, according to a later analysis. In a later analysis, HLA-associated TCR beta chains were found to be more clonally expanded and to have lower generation probabilities than equally common non-associated chains.

The cohort comprised some 730 healthy bone marrow donors. Cohort members were all nominally healthy when sampled, although unrecorded immune exposures were likely present. The donor tested CMV seropositive and was one of the 289 seropositive cohort members. Each donor provided a peripheral blood sample, and peripheral blood mononuclear cells were used for TCR beta sequencing. Genomic DNA extraction from the blood cell samples was performed with the Qiagen DNeasy Blood Extraction Kit. The source material was PBMCs. The receptor was derived from a woman aged 50 to 60 in good health and CMV-seropositive. This receptor chain uses TRBV2 and TRBJ1-4; 10 central nucleotides agree with TRBD1. Read as DNA, the sequence is TGTGCCACCAAGAGATCGACAGGGGGCGGTAATGAAAAACTGTTTTTT. This codes for CATKRSTGGGNEKLFF. Extended through the reference TRBV2 and TRBJ1-4 proteins, this CDR3 yields the full variable domain: EPEVTQTPSHQVTQMGQEVILRCVPISNHLYFYWYRQILGQKVEFLVSFYNNEISEKSEIFDDQFSVERPDGSNFTLKIRSTKLEDSAMYFCATKRSTGGGNEKLFFGSGTQLSVL.